The 30 T cell receptor beta chains listed next were all sequenced from one sample in a study of control samples from healthy donors and cancer patients. TCRdb's table, derived via immunoSEQ multiplex PCR, lists solely in-frame clones and lacks some. The data show about 170,000 clones, with 91% seen just once and over 1.2% held by the top ten. Material for sequencing was blood. The source of these receptors is a woman aged 25-40 years in good health.

V usage is TRBV19 and J usage is TRBJ2-1; 8 nucleotides line up with TRBD1. The germline V gene has CDR1 LNHDA and CDR2 SQIVND (reference sequence). The CDR3 covers 15 residues. The junction had 8 bases not matched to a gene; V was cut back by 5 bases and J by 5 bases. CDR3 DNA: TGTGCCAGTAGTGCTCGACAGGGGCAGCACAATGAGCAGTTCTTC. This translates into CASSARQGQHNEQFF.

The chain uses TRBV18 and TRBJ1-2; 9 nucleotides align to TRBD1. The CDR3 contains 17 residues. V gave up 3 bases and J gave up 0 bases; unmatched junction bases: 8. Germline CDR1 and CDR2: KGHSH and LQKENI. The DNA of the CDR3 is TGTGCCAGCTCACCCGCGACAGGGGGGACAACTAACTATGGCTACACCTTC. It specifies CASSPATGGTTNYGYTF.

V gene TRBV5-1 combines with J gene TRBJ2-3; TRBD2 agrees at 10 bases. The CDR3 sequence is 19 residues long. J gave up 0 bases and V 5 bases, and 15 bases lay outside the gene matches. Germline V gene lookup returns CDR1 SGHRS and CDR2 YFSETQ. CDR3 protein: CASRSPGTSVSTSTDTQYF. The CDR3 bases are TGCGCCAGCAGATCCCCCGGGACTAGCGTTTCTACTAGCACAGATACGCAGTATTTT.

A word on this clone: At the DNA level, this CDR3 is encoded by other sequences in the same sample as well. The rearrangement joins TRBV7-2 to TRBJ2-5, with a tentative D call TRBD2 (5 bases). Trimming removed 3 bases from V and 1 base from J, with 9 bases in between. The germline V gene encodes CDR1 SGHTA and CDR2 FQGNSA. The CDR3 has 14 amino acids. The CDR3 coding sequence is TGTGCCAGCAGCTTGGCGGGCCCCCAAGAGACCCAGTACTTC. Its translation is CASSLAGPQETQYF.

The V gene is TRBV7-9, the J gene TRBJ1-2, with TRBD1 matching over 8 bases. With V trimmed by 5 bases and J by 4 bases, 6 bases remained unmatched. CDR1 and CDR2 from the germline V gene are SEHNR and FQNEAQ (reference sequence). This CDR3 region has 14 residues. The CDR3 bases are TGTGCCAGCAGCCCCCGGACAGGGATCTATGGCTACACCTTC. Encoded protein: CASSPRTGIYGYTF.

The V and J genes are TRBV21-1 and TRBJ1-1. TRBV21-1 corresponds to a pseudogene. The CDR3 has 10 residues. The CDR3 region is CASSRVRAFF. The CDR3 region has the DNA TGTGCCAGCAGTCGGGTTCGAGCTTTCTTT.

This clone was found a few times. The chain employs TRBV9 and TRBJ2-3; 8 positions match TRBD2. The germline gives CDR1 SGDLS, CDR2 YYNGEE. The CDR3 contains 13 residues. Trimming at V came to 5 bases and at J to 8 bases, leaving 7 bases not matched to a gene. The CDR3 DNA follows: TGTGCCAGCAGTAACGGGGGGGCCAGTACGCAGTATTTT. Its protein product is CASSNGGASTQYF.

This clone was seen a single time. The chain carries TRBV2 and TRBJ2-7; no clear D. V shed 4 bases and J shed 4 bases, with 11 bases lying between them. The germline gives CDR1 SNHLY, CDR2 FYNNEI. The CDR3 covers 13 residues. As DNA, the CDR3 is TGTGCCAGCAGTGCTGACCAGGCGTACGAGCAGTACTTC. It codes for CASSADQAYEQYF. The entire variable domain, with the rest obtained from reference TRBV2 and TRBJ2-7, is as follows: EPEVTQTPSHQVTQMGQEVILRCVPISNHLYFYWYRQILGQKVEFLVSFYNNEISEKSEIFDDQFSVERPDGSNFTLKIRSTKLEDSAMYFCASSADQAYEQYFGPGTRLTVT.

This chain joins TRBV19 and TRBJ2-7; 9 bases align to TRBD1. The germline V gene has CDR1 LNHDA and CDR2 SQIVND (reference sequence). The CDR3 is 14 amino acids. V lost 4 bases and J lost 2; bases outside the gene matches: 3. CDR3 sequence (DNA): TGTGCCAGTAGTACCGGGACAGGGCCCTACGAGCAGTACTTC. Its protein is CASSTGTGPYEQYF.

The chain is built from TRBV6-2 or TRBV6-3 and TRBJ2-1; maybe TRBD2 (6 bases). The CDR3 has 13 residues. Germline CDR1 and CDR2: MNHEY and SVGEGT. V lost 2 bases to trimming and J lost 4 bases, with 6 bases between them. The CDR3 sequence is CASSYGGYNEQFF. CDR3 bases: TGTGCCAGCAGTTACGGGGGGTACAATGAGCAGTTCTTC.

This clone was seen a few times. The chain carries TRBV14 and TRBJ1-4; D perhaps matches TRBD1 (5 bases). V lost 0 bases, J lost 2 bases, and 7 bases lay in between. The CDR3 is made up of 15 amino acids. In germline, CDR1 is SGHDN, CDR2 FVKESK. The CDR3 DNA sequence: TGTGCCAGCAGCCAAGATCGGGGGACTAATGAAAAACTGTTTTTT. This translates into CASSQDRGTNEKLFF.

This chain joins TRBV24-1 and TRBJ2-3, with D perhaps matching TRBD2 (6 bases). Trimming stripped 4 bases from V and 3 bases from J, with 10 bases between. This CDR3 is 14 amino acids long. Germline V CDR1 and CDR2: KGHDR, SFDVKD. The CDR3 DNA follows: TGTGCCACCAGTGACCCACTAGCTACAGATACGCAGTATTTT. Translated: CATSDPLATDTQYF.

The chain joins TRBV7-9 to TRBJ2-7, with D perhaps being TRBD1 or TRBD2 (5 bases each). The CDR3 loop spans 13 amino acids. Trimming took off 5 bases at V and 1 base at J, with 9 bases between the two ends. Germline V lookup: CDR1 SEHNR, CDR2 FQNEAQ (reference sequence). CDR3 protein: CASSPGRSYEQYF. For the CDR3, the DNA is TGTGCCAGCAGCCCGGGACGGTCCTACGAGCAGTACTTC.

The chain combines TRBV14 with TRBJ1-2; 8 bases agree with TRBD1. The CDR3 is made up of 17 amino acids. V lost 2 bases and J lost 2; bases outside the gene matches: 10. From germline, CDR1 is SGHDN and CDR2 FVKESK. CDR3 nucleotide sequence: TGTGCCAGCAGCCAACCTGGGGCAGGGGGCGAAAACTATGGCTACACCTTC. Amino acid sequence: CASSQPGAGGENYGYTF.

The genes are TRBV12-5 and TRBJ2-5, with D uncertain. From germline, CDR1 is LGHNT and CDR2 FRNRAP. The CDR3 contains 16 residues. V dropped 0 bases and J dropped 1 base, with 12 bases sitting between them. CDR3 bases: TGTGCTAGTGGTTTGGTACTTGGCAGAACCCAAGAGACCCAGTACTTC. It yields the protein CASGLVLGRTQETQYF.

The rearrangement joins TRBV5-4 to TRBJ1-1; D call uncertain. The germline V gene has CDR1 SGHNT and CDR2 YYREEE (reference sequence). The CDR3 consists of 12 residues. V lost 0 bases and J 3 bases, leaving 3 bases between the germline ends. CDR3 sequence: CASSLGDTEAFF. CDR3 bases: TGTGCCAGCAGCTTGGGGGACACTGAAGCTTTCTTT.

The J gene is TRBJ1-4, the V gene TRBV28; 7 bases are shared with TRBD1. CDR1 is MDHEN, CDR2 SYDVKM, per germline. The CDR3 has 14 residues. Germline trimming cut 6 bases from V and 3 bases from J; bases unmatched to any gene: 4. This chain's CDR3 is CASRATGANEKLFF. Here the CDR3 DNA reads TGTGCCAGCAGAGCCACAGGGGCTAATGAAAAACTGTTTTTT.

The table lists this clone with a few counts. The chain carries TRBV18 and TRBJ1-1; no firm D call. The CDR3 is 14 residues long. CDR1 KGHSH and CDR2 LQKENI come from the germline V gene. Trimming shortened V by 1 base and J by 0 bases, and 6 bases separated the two germline ends. CDR3 in amino acids: CASSPQSMNTEAFF. The CDR3 DNA reads as TGTGCCAGCTCACCACAGAGTATGAACACTGAAGCTTTCTTT.

CDR3 sequence (DNA): TGCAGCGTGGGGACTAGCGGAACCTACGAGCAGTACTTC. Amino acid sequence: CSVGTSGTYEQYF. The V call is TRBV29-1, the J call TRBJ2-7, with 11 bases that match TRBD2. There are 13 residues in the CDR3. CDR1 is SQVTM and CDR2 is ANQGSEA in the germline V gene. The ends lost 6 bases at V and 2 bases at J; junction bases unmatched: 3.

The chain joins TRBV7-9 to TRBJ1-2; D call uncertain. Per germline, CDR1 SEHNR and CDR2 FQNEAQ (reference sequence). This CDR3 is built from 11 residues. The V end lost 2 bases, the J end lost 5 bases, and 3 bases lay between the germline ends. DNA for the CDR3: TGTGCCAGCAGCTTAACGTATGGCTACACCTTC. Translated, it gives CASSLTYGYTF.

The V gene is TRBV30, the J gene TRBJ1-4; D remains unclear. V was trimmed by 0 bases and J by 7 bases, leaving 15 bases between them. The CDR3 spans 15 residues. From germline, CDR1 is GTSNPN and CDR2 SVGIG (reference sequence). The CDR3 loop reads CAWSVRKGSSEKLFF. The CDR3 DNA reads as TGTGCCTGGAGTGTACGGAAGGGTTCTTCTGAAAAACTGTTTTTT. The complete variable domain, with remaining parts taken from reference TRBV30 and TRBJ1-4, reads SQTIHQWPATLVQPVGSPLSLECTVEGTSNPNLYWYRQAAGRGLQLLFYSVGIGQISSEVPQNLSASRPQDRQFILSSKKLLLSDSGFYLCAWSVRKGSSEKLFFGSGTQLSVL.

This sequence joins TRBV7-8 and TRBJ2-1; 10 bases map to TRBD2. Germline assignment: CDR1 SGHVS and CDR2 FQNEAQ. After removal of 3 bases from V and 6 bases from J, the junction contained 5 bases not matched to a gene. The CDR3 sequence is 15 residues long. DNA of the CDR3: TGTGCCAGCAGCTTTAGGCTAGCGGGAGTCAATGAGCAGTTCTTC. The encoded protein is CASSFRLAGVNEQFF.

The rearrangement links TRBV5-5 to TRBJ1-1; D uncertain. This CDR3 is 13 amino acids long. Trimming removed 0 bases from V and 5 bases from J, with 8 bases in between. From germline, CDR1 is SGHKS and CDR2 YYEKEE (reference sequence). The chain's CDR3 is CASSLGERTEAFF. CDR3 in DNA: TGTGCCAGCAGCTTGGGGGAGAGGACTGAAGCTTTCTTT. The complete variable domain, with remaining parts taken from reference TRBV5-5 and TRBJ1-1, reads DAGVTQSPTHLIKTRGQQVTLRCSPISGHKSVSWYQQVLGQGPQFIFQYYEKEERGRGNFPDRFSARQFPNYSSELNVNALLLGDSALYLCASSLGERTEAFFGQGTRLTVV.

This clone came up once. The chain links TRBV27 to TRBJ1-1; 10 positions match TRBD1. Losses at the gene ends were 2 bases for V and 4 bases for J; bases not matched to a gene: 1. CDR3 size: 14 residues. Per the germline V gene, CDR1 is MNHEY and CDR2 is SMNVEV (reference sequence). CDR3 amino acids: CASSLDRGPTEAFF. The CDR3 coding sequence is TGTGCCAGCAGTTTAGACAGGGGGCCCACTGAAGCTTTCTTT.

This rearrangement joins TRBV7-3 to TRBJ2-3; 8 bases are a match to TRBD1. From germline, CDR1 is SGHTA and CDR2 FQGTGA. There are 14 residues in the CDR3. The junction had 2 bases not matched to a gene; V was cut back by 5 bases and J by 1 base. The CDR3 sequence is CASSTTGGTDTQYF. The CDR3, as DNA: TGTGCCAGCAGCACGACAGGGGGCACAGATACGCAGTATTTT.

This clone has a handful of counts. The chain couples TRBV7-6 to TRBJ1-3, with TRBD1 matching 8 bases. The trim removed 1 base at V and 1 base at J, leaving 0 bases unmatched. CDR3 size: 15 residues. CDR1 is SGHVS, CDR2 FNYEAQ, per germline. CDR3 region: CASSLDRGSGNTIYF. DNA of the CDR3: TGTGCCAGCAGCTTAGACAGGGGGTCTGGAAACACCATATATTTT.

The chain links TRBV9 to TRBJ1-3, with D possibly matching TRBD1 (6 bases). CDR1 is SGDLS, CDR2 YYNGEE, per germline. The length of the CDR3 is 14 residues. The V end lost 0 bases, the J end lost 2 bases, and 6 bases lay between the germline ends. The CDR3 DNA reads as TGTGCCAGCAGCGTAGGGACAGCTGGAAACACCATATATTTT. Residues: CASSVGTAGNTIYF.

This clone has only one observation. The rearrangement joins TRBV3-1 (or the pseudogene TRBV3-2) to TRBJ1-5, with TRBD1 as a possible D gene (6 bases). Germline assignment: CDR1 LGHDT and CDR2 YNNKEL (reference sequence). The V end was cut by 1 base, the J end by 0 bases, with 13 bases between. This CDR3 contains 17 residues. The CDR3 DNA is TGTGCCAGCAGCCAAGGGGGGGGCGCCAATAGCAATCAGCCCCAGCATTTT. It codes for CASSQGGGANSNQPQHF.

The CDR3 coding sequence is TGTGCCAGCAGCTTAAGGCTAGCGGGAGGGAAAGAGCAGTACTTC. This codes for CASSLRLAGGKEQYF. This chain connects TRBV7-3 to TRBJ2-7; 12 nucleotides line up with TRBD2. The CDR3 consists of 15 residues. CDR1 and CDR2 (germline): SGHTA, FQGTGA. V gave up 1 base and J gave up 7 bases; unmatched junction bases: 5. The full variable domain, its missing parts supplied by reference TRBV7-3 and TRBJ2-7, is GAGVSQTPSNKVTEKGKYVELRCDPISGHTALYWYRQSLGQGPEFLIYFQGTGAADDSGLPNDRFFAVRPEGSVSTLKIQRTERGDSAVYLCASSLRLAGGKEQYFGPGTRLTVT.

With regard to this clone: Other DNA sequences in the sample encode the same CDR3. The V gene is TRBV28, the J gene TRBJ1-1, with D perhaps matching TRBD1 (6 bases). This CDR3 contains 14 residues. Germline V gene lookup returns CDR1 MDHEN and CDR2 SYDVKM. Trimming removed 4 bases at V and 1 base at J, with 10 bases between. The CDR3 here is CASSSPQGNTEAFF. CDR3 in DNA: TGTGCCAGCAGTTCACCACAGGGGAACACTGAAGCTTTCTTT. The variable domain in full, completed from reference TRBV28 and TRBJ1-1, reads DVKVTQSSRYLVKRTGEKVFLECVQDMDHENMFWYRQDPGLGLRLIYFSYDVKMKEKGDIPEGYSVSREKKERFSLILESASTNQTSMYLCASSSPQGNTEAFFGQGTRLTVV.